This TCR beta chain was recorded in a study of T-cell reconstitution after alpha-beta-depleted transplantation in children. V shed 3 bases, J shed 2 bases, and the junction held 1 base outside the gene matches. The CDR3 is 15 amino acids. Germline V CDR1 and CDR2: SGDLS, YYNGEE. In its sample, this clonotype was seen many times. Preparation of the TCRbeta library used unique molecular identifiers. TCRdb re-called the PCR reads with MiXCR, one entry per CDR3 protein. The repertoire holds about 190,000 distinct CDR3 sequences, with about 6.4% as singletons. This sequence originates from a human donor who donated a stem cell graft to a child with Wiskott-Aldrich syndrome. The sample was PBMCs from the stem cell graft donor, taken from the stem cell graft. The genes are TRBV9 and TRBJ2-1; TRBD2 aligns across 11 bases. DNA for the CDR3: TGTGCCAGCAGCGAGGGACTAGCGGCCTACAATGAGCAGTTCTTC. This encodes CASSEGLAAYNEQFF.